These T cell receptor beta chains were read from a single sample in a study of blood T cells in healthy people across ages. TCRdb processed the 5' RACE reads anew with MiXCR; each CDR3 protein has one entry. This sample has 750,000 to 950,000 distinct CDR3 sequences, with 20% to 30% found just once. The same sample was also studied in work on T cells of mothers and their children.

The sequenced material came from blood. The receptors originated from a boy under 18 in good health. Each CDR3 is given with its conserved first and last residue. The D gene is left open where the match is weak. Expanded clones are given a class, and other clones once, few, many or no size at all.

len	d_gene	v_gene	abundance	j_gene	CDR3aa	CDR3nt
14	.	TRBV12-3/TRBV12-4	.	TRBJ2-5	CASSLAGLRQTQYF	TGTGCCAGCAGTTTAGCGGGACTTCGACAGACCCAGTACTTC
15	.	TRBV3-1	.	TRBJ1-4	CASSHSAATNEKLFF	TGTGCCAGCAGCCATTCGGCTGCAACTAATGAAAAACTGTTTTTT
14	.	TRBV5-1	.	TRBJ1-4	CASSLGSYNEKLFF	TGCGCCAGCAGCTTGGGATCTTATAATGAAAAACTGTTTTTT
19	.	TRBV7-9	.	TRBJ2-2	CASSRVGTQGKGHTGELFF	TGTGCCAGCAGCCGGGTCGGGACTCAAGGAAAGGGCCACACCGGGGAGCTGTTTTTT
12	.	TRBV6-2/TRBV6-3	.	TRBJ2-1	CASTDSYNEQFF	TGTGCCAGCACCGACTCTTACAATGAGCAGTTCTTC
20	TRBD2	TRBV12-3/TRBV12-4	few	TRBJ2-7	CASSFHRPTETSGVRYEQYF	TGTGCCAGCAGTTTTCATAGACCTACGGAGACTAGCGGGGTCAGGTACGAGCAGTACTTC
14	TRBD1	TRBV5-1	.	TRBJ2-2	CASSNDRGTGELFF	TGCGCCAGCAGCAACGACAGGGGAACCGGGGAGCTGTTTTTT
13	.	TRBV29-1	few	TRBJ2-5	CSVLDTIGKTQYF	TGCAGCGTTCTGGATACCATTGGGAAGACCCAGTACTTC
13	.	TRBV20-1	.	TRBJ2-4	CSARDVGKNIQYF	TGCAGTGCTAGAGATGTGGGCAAAAACATTCAGTACTTC
15	.	TRBV5-5	few	TRBJ1-2	CASSPQTGYNYGYTF	TGTGCCAGCAGCCCTCAGACAGGATATAACTATGGCTACACCTTC
14	TRBD1	TRBV7-3	.	TRBJ2-7	CASSLEGQPYEQYF	TGTGCCAGCAGCTTAGAGGGACAGCCCTACGAGCAGTACTTC
14	TRBD2	TRBV6-5	once	TRBJ2-7	CASSRSGDSYEQYF	TGTGCCAGCAGTCGAAGCGGGGACTCCTACGAGCAGTACTTC
15	.	TRBV12-3/TRBV12-4	.	TRBJ2-1	CASSQKRATYNEQFF	TGTGCCAGCAGTCAGAAGCGCGCTACCTACAATGAGCAGTTCTTC
14	.	TRBV4-1	.	TRBJ1-5	CASSHAGLNQPQHF	TGCGCCAGCAGCCACGCAGGTCTAAATCAGCCCCAGCATTTT
16	.	TRBV6-5	few	TRBJ2-5	CASSYSRLGGWETQYF	TGTGCCAGCAGTTACTCCCGGCTCGGGGGATGGGAGACCCAGTACTTC
16	.	TRBV6-6	.	TRBJ2-3	CASSYRAAESTDTQYF	TGTGCCAGCAGTTACCGGGCCGCAGAGTCCACAGATACGCAGTATTTT
16	.	TRBV7-9	.	TRBJ2-4	CASSSPRSVAKNIQYF	TGTGCCAGCAGCTCCCCTCGCTCTGTAGCCAAAAACATTCAGTACTTC
15	.	TRBV20-1	few	TRBJ1-5	CSNNDSLYSNQPQHF	TGCAGTAATAATGACAGTCTGTATAGCAATCAGCCCCAGCATTTT
15	TRBD1	TRBV12-3/TRBV12-4	few	TRBJ2-3	CASSLGQGVADTQYF	TGTGCCAGCAGCCTCGGGCAGGGGGTCGCAGATACGCAGTATTTT
16	.	TRBV5-5	.	TRBJ2-7	CASSFGKAQATYEQYF	TGTGCCAGCAGCTTCGGGAAGGCACAGGCCACCTACGAGCAGTACTTC
15	TRBD1	TRBV5-4	.	TRBJ2-3	CASSNHGQGEDTQYF	TGTGCCAGCAGCAACCACGGACAGGGTGAAGATACGCAGTATTTT
15	TRBD2	TRBV20-1	.	TRBJ2-7	CSAQSRTSFTYEQYF	TGCAGTGCTCAATCAAGGACTAGTTTTACCTACGAGCAGTACTTC
15	.	TRBV4-1	.	TRBJ1-5	CASSQGQGGDQPQHF	TGCGCCAGCAGCCAGGGTCAGGGAGGAGATCAGCCCCAGCATTTT
14	.	TRBV10-3	few	TRBJ1-4	CAISEARAREKLFF	TGTGCCATCAGTGAAGCCCGGGCGCGGGAAAAACTGTTTTTT
13	TRBD2	TRBV29-1	few	TRBJ2-7	CSVKTSGTTEQYF	TGCAGCGTTAAGACTAGCGGAACTACGGAGCAGTACTTC
14	.	TRBV29-1	few	TRBJ1-1	CSVGAAGMNTEAFF	TGCAGCGTTGGGGCAGCAGGGATGAACACTGAAGCTTTCTTT
12	.	TRBV5-5	.	TRBJ1-4	CASSPAPEKLFF	TGTGCCAGCAGCCCTGCTCCCGAAAAACTGTTTTTT
16	TRBD1	TRBV4-1	.	TRBJ2-3	CASSQEETGGADTQYF	TGCGCCAGCAGCCAAGAGGAGACAGGGGGCGCAGATACGCAGTATTTT
13	TRBD1	TRBV10-3	.	TRBJ1-6	CAIRGQGDSPLHF	TGTGCCATCAGGGGACAGGGTGATTCACCCCTCCACTTT
14	.	TRBV7-9	few	TRBJ1-2	CASRAGSGKDGYTF	TGTGCCAGCAGGGCAGGTTCGGGTAAGGATGGCTACACCTTC
16	TRBD1	TRBV4-1	few	TRBJ2-7	CASSQVPGQGNYEQYF	TGCGCCAGCAGCCAAGTTCCGGGACAGGGGAACTACGAGCAGTACTTC
15	.	TRBV6-6	.	TRBJ2-5	CASTKVGQPGETQYF	TGTGCCAGCACCAAAGTCGGACAGCCTGGCGAGACCCAGTACTTC
13	TRBD1	TRBV20-1	few	TRBJ1-2	CSARQGASYGYTF	TGCAGTGCCCGACAGGGGGCAAGCTATGGCTACACCTTC
13	TRBD1	TRBV29-1	few	TRBJ2-7	CSVGWDRAYEQYF	TGCAGCGTCGGCTGGGACAGAGCCTACGAGCAGTACTTC
14	.	TRBV20-1	.	TRBJ2-5	CSAFSVGKRETQYF	TGCAGTGCGTTTAGCGTGGGGAAAAGGGAGACCCAGTACTTC
15	.	TRBV12-3/TRBV12-4	few	TRBJ1-2	CASTPSRGGNYGYTF	TGTGCCAGCACCCCTTCTCGTGGAGGGAACTATGGCTACACCTTC
11	.	TRBV24-1	few	TRBJ2-2	CATSEGGELFF	TGTGCCACCAGTGAAGGCGGGGAGCTGTTTTTT
15	.	TRBV5-1	many	TRBJ2-5	CASSAGGALQETQYF	TGCGCCAGCAGCGCTGGGGGGGCCCTTCAAGAGACCCAGTACTTC
14	.	TRBV29-1	.	TRBJ2-7	CSVNFGTNSYEQYF	TGCAGCGTTAACTTCGGGACAAACTCCTACGAGCAGTACTTC
13	.	TRBV5-1	.	TRBJ2-3	CASRREFTDTQYF	TGCGCCAGCAGGCGTGAGTTCACAGATACGCAGTATTTT
16	TRBD2	TRBV7-2	few	TRBJ2-2	CASSLWGPGGPGELFF	TGTGCCAGCAGCTTATGGGGCCCGGGGGGACCCGGGGAGCTGTTTTTT
13	.	TRBV14	few	TRBJ2-1	CASSPIAYNEQFF	TGTGCCAGCAGCCCAATAGCATACAATGAGCAGTTCTTC
16	TRBD2	TRBV28	.	TRBJ2-3	CASSWATSGATDTQYF	TGTGCCAGCAGTTGGGCGACTAGCGGGGCAACAGATACGCAGTATTTT
13	.	TRBV3-1	few	TRBJ1-4	CASSPSIGEKLFF	TGTGCCAGCAGTCCTTCTATCGGAGAAAAACTGTTTTTT
10	.	TRBV11-2	few	TRBJ2-7	CASALYEQYF	TGTGCCTCCGCCCTCTACGAGCAGTACTTC
17	TRBD1	TRBV2	few	TRBJ2-7	CASRARDSQAPKSEQYF	TGTGCCAGCAGGGCCCGGGACAGTCAAGCCCCGAAGTCCGAGCAGTACTTC
13	.	TRBV14	few	TRBJ2-1	CASSRISYNEQFF	TGTGCCAGCAGTCGTATTTCCTACAATGAGCAGTTCTTC
17	TRBD2	TRBV4-2	few	TRBJ2-5	CASSQPGLAGVQETQYF	TGTGCCAGCAGCCAACCTGGACTAGCGGGGGTCCAAGAGACCCAGTACTTC